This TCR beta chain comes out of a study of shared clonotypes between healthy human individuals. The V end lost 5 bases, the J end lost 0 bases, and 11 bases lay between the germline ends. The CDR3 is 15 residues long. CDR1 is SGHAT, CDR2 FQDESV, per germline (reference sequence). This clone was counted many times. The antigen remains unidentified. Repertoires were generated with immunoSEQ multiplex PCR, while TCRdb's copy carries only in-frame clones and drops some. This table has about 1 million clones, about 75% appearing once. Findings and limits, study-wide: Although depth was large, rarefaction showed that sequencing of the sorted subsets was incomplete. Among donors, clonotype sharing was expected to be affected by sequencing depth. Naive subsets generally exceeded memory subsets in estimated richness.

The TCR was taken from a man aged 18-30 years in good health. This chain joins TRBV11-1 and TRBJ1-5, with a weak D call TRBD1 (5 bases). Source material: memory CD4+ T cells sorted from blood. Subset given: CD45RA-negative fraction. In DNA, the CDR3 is TGTGCCAGCAGCCTACCAGGGTATAGCAATCAGCCCCAGCATTTT. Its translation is CASSLPGYSNQPQHF.